The 5 T cell receptor beta chains listed next were all sequenced from one sample in a study of T cells expressing NK-cell markers. TCRdb reworked the 5' RACE reads into one entry per CDR3 protein, no DNA. The repertoire table contains 250,000 or so distinct CDR3 sequences. Sequencing was done on a sample of blood T cells: a sorted CD56 or NKG2C T cell subset, CD4+ or CD8+ T cells, or bulk PBMC T cells (not recorded which). The receptors originated from a woman aged 18 to 75 in good health.

CDR3 loop: CASSPQGAPYEQYF. The chain carries TRBV7-2 and TRBJ2-7. From germline, CDR1 is SGHTA and CDR2 FQGNSA. The CDR3 is 14 amino acids.

The chain uses TRBV6-5 and TRBJ1-2. The CDR3 extends over 16 amino acids. Germline V lookup: CDR1 MNHEY, CDR2 SVGAGI. CDR3 in amino acids: CASSYSLGRTISGYTF.

The rearrangement joins TRBV10-2 to TRBJ1-5; the TCRdb call, TRBD1, lacks DNA for checking. From germline, CDR1 is WSHSY and CDR2 SAAADI. The CDR3 has 14 amino acids. This CDR3 reads CASSPHREGQPQHF.

This chain joins TRBV5-1 and TRBJ1-1; lacking DNA, the TRBD1 call made by TCRdb goes unchecked. The CDR3 is 15 amino acids. Germline values: CDR1 SGHRS, CDR2 YFSETQ. This CDR3 reads CASSLEGGTNTEAFF.

The genes are TRBV4-1 and TRBJ1-1. The CDR3 extends over 13 amino acids. CDR1 and CDR2 from the germline V gene are MGHRA and YSYEKL. The CDR3 protein is CASSRSGGTEAFF.